Below are 32 T cell receptor beta chains sequenced from a single sample in a study of technical replicates of blood from several donors. Using immunoSEQ multiplex PCR, the repertoire was profiled, and TCRdb retains in-frame clones only, with some absent. The sample carries 91,000 or so clones, nearly 97% recorded once. The source material was T cells isolated from PBMCs. These TCRs come from a human donor in good health.

In its sample, this clone was seen once. The J gene is TRBJ2-2, the V gene TRBV30, with D possibly being TRBD2 (6 bases). V gave up 0 bases and J gave up 1 base, with 6 bases separating them. The length of the CDR3 is 14 residues. The germline gives CDR1 GTSNPN, CDR2 SVGIG (reference sequence). Here the CDR3 DNA reads TGTGCCTGGAGTGTGCGGGGGAACACCGGGGAGCTGTTTTTT. Its protein product is CAWSVRGNTGELFF.

CDR3 protein: CASRRRDRERNTEAFF. The CDR3 coding sequence is TGTGCCAGTAGGCGCCGGGACAGGGAGAGGAACACTGAAGCTTTCTTT. The V gene is TRBV19, the J gene TRBJ1-1, with 9 bases aligning to TRBD1. The CDR3 spans 16 residues. With V trimmed by 6 bases and J by 1 base, 9 bases remained unmatched. Germline-derived CDR1 and CDR2 are LNHDA and SQIVND (reference sequence).

The chain carries TRBV7-3 and TRBJ1-4, with no clear D. The CDR3 contains 15 residues. Per germline, CDR1 SGHTA and CDR2 FQGTGA. The V and J ends lost 2 bases and 0 bases respectively, with 7 bases between them. Here the CDR3 DNA reads TGTGCCAGCAGCTTATGCAGGACAACTAATGAAAAACTGTTTTTT. Its translation is CASSLCRTTNEKLFF.

The chain joins TRBV11-3 to TRBJ1-1, with D possibly matching TRBD1 (5 bases). V lost 0 bases, J lost 0 bases, and 11 bases lay in between. The CDR3 length is 16 residues. CDR1 is SGHNT and CDR2 is YENEEA in the germline V gene. The chain's CDR3 is CASSLDSAGMNTEAFF. CDR3 nucleotides: TGTGCCAGCAGCTTAGATTCGGCAGGGATGAACACTGAAGCTTTCTTT.

As DNA, the CDR3 is TGTGCCAGCAGCTCCTGGCCGGGACAGACGAACACTGAAGCTTTCTTT. It is translated as CASSSWPGQTNTEAFF. V is TRBV5-5 and J is TRBJ1-1, with 7 bases matching TRBD1. The CDR3 loop spans 16 amino acids. Germline CDR1 SGHKS, CDR2 YYEKEE (reference sequence). Losses at the gene ends were 3 bases for V and 1 base for J; bases not matched to a gene: 9. Together with reference TRBV5-5 and TRBJ1-1, the CDR3 gives the full variable domain: DAGVTQSPTHLIKTRGQQVTLRCSPISGHKSVSWYQQVLGQGPQFIFQYYEKEERGRGNFPDRFSARQFPNYSSELNVNALLLGDSALYLCASSSWPGQTNTEAFFGQGTRLTVV.

V is TRBV4-1 and J is TRBJ1-1; TRBD1 aligns across 8 bases. V dropped 3 bases and J dropped 12; count of bases not matched to a gene: 12. CDR3 length: 14 residues. CDR1 and CDR2 from the germline V gene are MGHRA and YSYEKL. In DNA form, the CDR3 reads TGCGCCAGCAGCCACTTGGACAGGGTCTCGGTGTCTTTCTTT. Residues: CASSHLDRVSVSFF.

Only one count was recorded for this clone. The rearrangement uses TRBV7-7 and TRBJ2-7; possibly TRBD2 for D (7 bases). Germline values: CDR1 SSHAT, CDR2 FNYEAQ (reference sequence). The CDR3 runs 14 residues. Deletions cut 5 bases from V and 7 bases from J, with 18 bases between. The CDR3 nucleotides are TGTGCCAGCAGCGTTTGGGGGGGGCAAGATGAGCAGTACTTC. This translates into CASSVWGGQDEQYF.

This chain connects TRBV4-1 to TRBJ2-2; a weak D match, TRBD2 (6 bases). Trimming cost V 3 bases and J 6 bases, with 14 bases left between them. Germline assignment: CDR1 MGHRA and CDR2 YSYEKL. The CDR3 is made up of 15 amino acids. The DNA of the CDR3 is TGCGCCAGCAGCCAGGGACTCCCCTCCCCCGGGGAGCTGTTTTTT. Protein sequence: CASSQGLPSPGELFF.

This clone was found once. The chain is built from TRBV4-1 and TRBJ1-5, with a tentative D call TRBD1 (5 bases). V was pared by 3 bases and J by 4 bases, with 22 bases between. Germline values: CDR1 MGHRA, CDR2 YSYEKL. This CDR3 has 18 amino acids. CDR3 coding DNA: TGCGCCAGCAGCCAGCCCCCCCAGGGTCTGGGCCCTAATCAGCCCCAGCATTTT. Its translation is CASSQPPQGLGPNQPQHF.

The rearrangement joins TRBV2 to TRBJ2-1; D ambiguous. CDR3 length: 12 amino acids. Germline-derived CDR1 and CDR2 are SNHLY and FYNNEI. Trimming took 3 bases from V and 10 from J, leaving 10 bases between them. The DNA of the CDR3 is TGTGCCAGCAGTGATTATGGGCAGGAGCAGTTCTTC. It yields the protein CASSDYGQEQFF.

CDR3 DNA sequence: TGTGCCAGCAGCTTAGCCGGTGACGAGCAGTACTTC. Translating it yields CASSLAGDEQYF. This chain links TRBV11-2 with TRBJ2-7; D call uncertain. The CDR3 contains 12 residues. Trimming took 1 base from V and 5 from J, leaving 6 bases between them. From germline, CDR1 is SGHAT and CDR2 FQNNGV.

In the case of this clone: The junction differs from germline at one of its ends, possibly a read error. The chain joins TRBV4-1 to TRBJ2-7, with D perhaps matching TRBD2 (6 bases). This CDR3 is built from 15 residues. Germline CDR1 MGHRA, CDR2 YSYEKL. The CDR3 DNA reads as TGCGCCAGCACCCAAGAGGCCGCGGGGACGGACGAGCAGTACTTC. This codes for CASTQEAAGTDEQYF.

V gene TRBV11-2 combines with J gene TRBJ1-3, with TRBD1 matching over 10 bases. Germline CDR1 reads SGHAT; CDR2 reads FQNNGV. The CDR3 is made up of 16 amino acids. The V and J ends lost 5 bases and 4 bases, in that order; junction bases with no gene match: 8. CDR3: CASSAMPTGGGNTIYF. DNA of the CDR3: TGTGCCAGCAGCGCCATGCCGACAGGGGGCGGAAACACCATATATTTT. Full variable domain (remainder filled in from reference TRBV11-2 and TRBJ1-3): EAGVAQSPRYKIIEKRQSVAFWCNPISGHATLYWYQQILGQGPKLLIQFQNNGVVDDSQLPKDRFSAERLKGVDSTLKIQPAKLEDSAVYLCASSAMPTGGGNTIYFGEGSWLTVV.

This clone was picked up one time. This chain links TRBV5-1 with TRBJ2-5; 11 bases agree with TRBD1. Germline CDR1 reads SGHRS; CDR2 reads YFSETQ. CDR3 length: 17 amino acids. Unmatched junction bases numbered 9, after V lost 0 bases and J lost 5 bases. The CDR3 sequence is CASSLAVSGQGEETQYF. The CDR3, as DNA: TGCGCCAGCAGCTTGGCGGTCTCGGGACAGGGGGAGGAGACCCAGTACTTC.

This sequence joins TRBV5-1 and TRBJ1-5; 8 nucleotides match TRBD1. Per germline, CDR1 SGHRS and CDR2 YFSETQ. The CDR3 loop spans 15 amino acids. With 4 bases clipped from V and 0 bases from J, the junction kept 3 bases outside the gene matches. In nucleotides, the CDR3 is TGCGCCAGCAGCGCGACAGGGGATAGCAATCAGCCCCAGCATTTT. The encoded protein is CASSATGDSNQPQHF.

The CDR3 here is CASSGTGTYEQYF. Written as DNA, the CDR3 is TGTGCCAGCTCCGGGACAGGCACCTACGAGCAGTACTTC. J is TRBJ2-7 and V is TRBV28; 8 positions agree with TRBD1. Per the germline V gene, CDR1 is MDHEN and CDR2 is SYDVKM. The CDR3 is 13 residues long. J gave up 2 bases and V 8 bases, and 5 bases lay outside the gene matches.

The V gene is TRBV7-2, the J gene TRBJ2-5; 8 nucleotides agree with TRBD1. V shed 1 base, J shed 7 bases, and the junction held 5 bases outside the gene matches. This CDR3 contains 14 residues. The germline V gene has CDR1 SGHTA and CDR2 FQGNSA. CDR3 sequence (DNA): TGTGCCAGCAGCTTAGGGCGACAGGGGAGGACCCAGTACTTC. The encoded protein is CASSLGRQGRTQYF.

This chain links TRBV5-4 with TRBJ1-1; 7 bases agree with TRBD1. This CDR3 spans 13 amino acids. V was clipped by 4 bases and J by 5 bases; unmatched bases: 5. Germline V gene data show CDR1 as SGHNT and CDR2 as YYREEE (reference sequence). In DNA form, the CDR3 reads TGTGCCAGCAGCCAGGACAGGCGGACTGAAGCTTTCTTT. It is translated as CASSQDRRTEAFF.

The chain employs TRBV18 and TRBJ2-3, with 13 bases identical to TRBD2. The V gene's germline CDR1 is KGHSH and CDR2 LQKENI. This CDR3 comprises 17 residues. V shed 6 bases and J 5 bases; nucleotides not matched to a gene: 11. The CDR3 here is CASSPDTSGRAEDTQYF. The CDR3 DNA reads as TGTGCCAGCTCCCCTGATACTAGCGGGAGGGCCGAAGATACGCAGTATTTT. The whole variable domain, filled in from reference TRBV18 and TRBJ2-3, reads NAGVMQNPRHLVRRRGQEARLRCSPMKGHSHVYWYRQLPEEGLKFMVYLQKENIIDESGMPKERFSAEFPKEGPSILRIQQVVRGDSAAYFCASSPDTSGRAEDTQYFGPGTRLTVL.

The chain joins TRBV2 to TRBJ2-7; 9 nucleotides match TRBD1. The germline V gene encodes CDR1 SNHLY and CDR2 FYNNEI. The CDR3 covers 17 residues. V gave up 9 bases and J gave up 5 bases; unmatched junction bases: 20. As DNA, the CDR3 is TGTGCCAGTATGCGGGAACCGCGGACAGGGGAGAGGGACGAGCAGTACTTC. Encoded protein: CASMREPRTGERDEQYF.

The chain uses TRBV19 and TRBJ1-4, with 9 bases matching TRBD1. J lost 11 bases, V lost 4 bases, and 8 bases had no gene match. Per germline, CDR1 LNHDA and CDR2 SQIVND (reference sequence). CDR3 length equals 14 residues. The DNA for the CDR3 is TGTGCCAGTAGTACTGGGACAGGGCGTGAGAAACTGTTTTTT. Translated, it gives CASSTGTGREKLFF.

This chain connects TRBV4-1 to TRBJ1-4; D might be TRBD1 (5 bases). Germline CDR1 reads MGHRA; CDR2 reads YSYEKL. The CDR3 is made up of 16 amino acids. V lost 3 bases, J lost 6 bases, and 17 bases lay in between. DNA of the CDR3: TGCGCCAGCAGCCAGACAGATGACCTCGCCTATGAAAAACTGTTTTTT. Encoded protein: CASSQTDDLAYEKLFF.

The chain joins TRBV30 to TRBJ1-6; maybe TRBD1 (5 bases). Looked up from germline, CDR1 is GTSNPN and CDR2 is SVGIG (reference sequence). The ends were cut back, 3 bases at V and 9 bases at J, with 21 bases in the middle. The CDR3 totals 16 residues. CDR3 region: CAWRLAGGGVSSPLHF. The CDR3 coding sequence is TGTGCCTGGAGGCTGGCTGGGGGAGGTGTATCTTCACCCCTCCACTTT.

This chain uses TRBV7-9 with TRBJ2-7, with 8 positions matching TRBD1. The length of the CDR3 is 12 residues. Germline trimming cut 6 bases from V and 6 bases from J; bases unmatched to any gene: 4. Germline CDR1 SEHNR, CDR2 FQNEAQ (reference sequence). The CDR3 protein is CASSRTGGEQYF. The DNA for the CDR3 is TGTGCCAGCAGTCGCACAGGGGGCGAGCAGTACTTC.

This chain uses TRBV19 with TRBJ2-5, with D unclear. Germline V gene sequence: CDR1 LNHDA, CDR2 SQIVND (reference sequence). V lost 6 bases, J lost 0 bases, and 11 bases lay in between. The length of the CDR3 is 14 residues. CDR3 bases: TGTGCCAGTAGGGAGAACGGGTACCAAGAGACCCAGTACTTC. Translated, it gives CASRENGYQETQYF.

The chain couples TRBV4-2 to TRBJ1-1, with 7 positions matching TRBD1. J lost 5 bases, V lost 0 bases, and 9 bases had no gene match. The CDR3 spans 16 residues. CDR1 and CDR2 (germline): LGHNA, YNFKEQ. The CDR3 sequence is CASSQEEGARGTEAFF. The CDR3 nucleotides are TGTGCCAGCAGCCAAGAAGAGGGGGCGAGAGGGACTGAAGCTTTCTTT.

This chain joins TRBV6-5 and TRBJ2-7, with 9 bases that match TRBD2. V shed 6 bases and J 7 bases; nucleotides not matched to a gene: 13. Germline V CDR1 and CDR2: MNHEY, SVGAGI. The CDR3 covers 15 residues. The chain's CDR3 is CASRPWREGFKEQYF. CDR3 nucleotides: TGTGCCAGCAGACCCTGGCGGGAGGGCTTTAAAGAGCAGTACTTC.

The CDR3 nucleotides read TGTGCCTCCGAACCGGGACTCCAGAACGGTGGTGGCTACACCTTC. Amino acids: CASEPGLQNGGGYTF. The chain links TRBV15 to TRBJ1-2; maybe TRBD1 (5 bases). CDR1 and CDR2 from the germline V gene are LNHNV and YYDKDF (reference sequence). Trimming took off 11 bases at V and 7 bases at J, with 26 bases between the two ends. CDR3 length: 15 amino acids.

The chain has TRBV4-2 and TRBJ2-5, with TRBD2 identical over 8 bases. V lost 0 bases to trimming and J lost 4 bases; unmatched junction nucleotides: 7. The CDR3 is 16 residues long. Germline CDR1 is LGHNA and CDR2 is YNFKEQ. In nucleotides, the CDR3 is TGTGCCAGCAGCCAAGATCGGGGGGGCCGAGTAGAGACCCAGTACTTC. Translation: CASSQDRGGRVETQYF.

The gene calls are TRBV6-1 and TRBJ2-7, with 7 bases aligning to TRBD2. The V gene end was trimmed by 4 bases and the J gene end by 4 bases; junction bases not matched to a gene: 4. This CDR3 region has 13 residues. Per germline, CDR1 MNHNS and CDR2 SASEGT. CDR3 sequence (DNA): TGTGCCAGCAGTGTGGGGGGAGGGTACGAGCAGTACTTC. This sequence encodes CASSVGGGYEQYF.

This clone was recorded only once. This chain uses TRBV7-8 with TRBJ1-3; TRBD1 matches 7 bases. Per germline, CDR1 SGHVS and CDR2 FQNEAQ. The CDR3 extends over 15 amino acids. V lost 5 bases and J lost 4; bases outside the gene matches: 8. The CDR3 protein is CASSPKGAPGNTIYF. The CDR3 nucleotides are TGTGCCAGCAGCCCCAAGGGGGCGCCGGGAAACACCATATATTTT.

The rearrangement uses TRBV9 and TRBJ1-1, with D uncertain. The V and J ends lost 0 bases and 4 bases respectively, with 7 bases between them. Germline loops: CDR1 SGDLS, CDR2 YYNGEE. The CDR3 loop spans 13 amino acids. The CDR3, as DNA: TGTGCCAGCAGCGTAGATGGGAGCACTGAAGCTTTCTTT. It is translated as CASSVDGSTEAFF.